What follows are 24 T cell receptor beta chains derived from one specimen sequenced in a study of blood T cell repertoires in COVID-19. The method was immunoSEQ multiplex PCR; TCRdb's version includes in-frame clones alone and lacks a portion of them. The sample has 240,000 or so clones, approximately 84% seen once; the top ten hold about 3%. What was sequenced was peripheral blood. These receptors originate from a woman in her 30s who had recovered from COVID-19.

This clone appeared a single time. V usage is TRBV5-8 and J usage is TRBJ2-4; TRBD1 might be the D (5 bases). The CDR3 has 13 residues. Trimming removed 5 bases at V and 8 bases at J, with 14 bases between. Germline V gene data show CDR1 as SGHTS and CDR2 as YDEGEE. CDR3 in DNA: TGTGCCAGCAGTTCTCAGGGTTCGGACATTCAGTACTTC. It is translated as CASSSQGSDIQYF.

The rearrangement links TRBV6-5 to TRBJ1-4, with TRBD1 matching over 10 bases. There are 14 residues in the CDR3. Germline assignment: CDR1 MNHEY and CDR2 SVGAGI. With V trimmed by 4 bases and J by 8 bases, 4 bases remained unmatched. The CDR3 coding sequence is TGTGCCAGCAGTTTCCGGACAGGGGGGGAAAAACTGTTTTTT. Translation gives CASSFRTGGEKLFF.

This clone is a singleton in its sample. This rearrangement joins TRBV7-2 to TRBJ2-7; 9 bases are a match to TRBD2. V lost 3 bases and J lost 5; bases outside the gene matches: 2. The CDR3 runs to 13 residues. From germline, CDR1 is SGHTA and CDR2 FQGNSA. The CDR3 protein is CASSFAGGDEQYF. DNA for the CDR3: TGTGCCAGCAGCTTTGCGGGGGGGGACGAGCAGTACTTC.

V gene TRBV18 combines with J gene TRBJ1-2, with a tentative D call TRBD1 (6 bases). This CDR3 has 16 amino acids. Germline V gives CDR1 KGHSH, CDR2 LQKENI. V shed 3 bases and J shed 6 bases, with 20 bases lying between them. CDR3 sequence: CASSPTVGRGRNGYTF. The DNA of the CDR3 is TGTGCCAGCTCACCTACCGTCGGCAGGGGAAGGAATGGCTACACCTTC.

The rearrangement links TRBV24-1 to TRBJ2-1; D possibly corresponds to TRBD2 (5 bases). The CDR3 length is 13 residues. Per germline, CDR1 KGHDR and CDR2 SFDVKD. The ends were cut back, 5 bases at V and 9 bases at J, with 13 bases in the middle. CDR3 region: CATSVRPGSEQFF. CDR3 DNA: TGTGCCACCAGTGTTCGACCGGGAAGTGAGCAGTTCTTC.

The table lists this clone with a count of one. The chain is built from TRBV7-2 and TRBJ1-5, with D uncertain. The V gene's germline CDR1 is SGHTA and CDR2 FQGNSA. This CDR3 is built from 12 residues. V dropped 3 bases and J dropped 3 bases, with 3 bases sitting between them. The chain's CDR3 is CASSFYNQPQHF. The CDR3 DNA sequence: TGTGCCAGCAGCTTCTACAATCAGCCCCAGCATTTT.

This chain connects TRBV2 to TRBJ2-3; D gene uncertain. Germline V CDR1 and CDR2: SNHLY, FYNNEI. The germline V and J ends were trimmed by 5 bases and 4 bases, with 10 bases remaining between them. This CDR3 region has 13 residues. The CDR3 region is CASSPAQSDTQYF. The CDR3 coding sequence is TGTGCCAGCAGTCCCGCACAGTCAGATACGCAGTATTTT.

The chain links TRBV18 to TRBJ2-5; TRBD2 matches at 7 bases. The J segment lost 0 bases and the V segment lost 5 bases, leaving 6 bases of the junction unmatched. There are 15 residues in the CDR3. Germline assignment: CDR1 KGHSH and CDR2 LQKENI. The CDR3 spells CASSDLGGDQETQYF. CDR3 DNA: TGTGCCAGCTCAGACCTTGGGGGGGACCAAGAGACCCAGTACTTC.

This clone appeared a single time. Written as DNA, the CDR3 is TGTGCCAGCAGTGAATCCAAGCGATATGGCTACACCTTC. Encoded protein: CASSESKRYGYTF. The chain has TRBV6-1 and TRBJ1-2; D gene uncertain. The CDR3 totals 13 residues. The V end lost 2 bases, the J end lost 5 bases, and 9 bases lay between the germline ends. Germline CDR1 and CDR2: MNHNS and SASEGT.

The count of this clone is one. This chain uses TRBV5-4 with TRBJ2-2, with D uncertain. CDR3 length: 12 residues. V lost 4 bases and J lost 4, with 5 bases in between. CDR1 is SGHNT, CDR2 YYREEE, per germline (reference sequence). CDR3 DNA: TGTGCCAGCAGCCTTCCCACCGGGGAGCTGTTTTTT. Translating it yields CASSLPTGELFF.

The chain employs TRBV19 and TRBJ1-1, with D maybe TRBD1 (5 bases). The germline V and J ends were trimmed by 4 bases and 4 bases, with 13 bases remaining between them. CDR3 length: 14 residues. The germline V gene encodes CDR1 LNHDA and CDR2 SQIVND (reference sequence). This CDR3 reads CASSTGYGGTEAFF. The CDR3 nucleotides are TGTGCCAGTAGTACCGGTTACGGGGGCACTGAAGCTTTCTTT.

The chain joins TRBV5-1 to TRBJ1-2; D remains unclear. CDR1 and CDR2 from the germline V gene are SGHRS and YFSETQ. V was trimmed by 4 bases and J by 7 bases, leaving 26 bases between them. CDR3 length: 17 residues. The CDR3 here is CASSPLPSSPAGGGYTF. The CDR3 DNA is TGCGCCAGCAGCCCGCTCCCGTCGTCTCCTGCTGGCGGTGGCTACACCTTC.

V gene TRBV4-2 combines with J gene TRBJ1-2; tentatively, D is TRBD1 (5 bases). The germline V gene encodes CDR1 LGHNA and CDR2 YNFKEQ. Trimming stripped 7 bases from V and 6 bases from J, with 12 bases between. The CDR3 loop spans 12 amino acids. The CDR3 DNA is TGTGCCAGCACCCCGGGGGGGGATGGCTACACCTTC. Translating gives CASTPGGDGYTF.

The chain joins TRBV24-1 to TRBJ2-5, with TRBD2 matching over 12 bases. After removal of 4 bases from V and 3 bases from J, the junction contained 11 bases not matched to a gene. Per germline, CDR1 KGHDR and CDR2 SFDVKD. This CDR3 comprises 18 residues. The CDR3 reads CATSEGKSSGGAEETQYF. Here the CDR3 DNA reads TGTGCCACCAGTGAAGGGAAATCTAGCGGGGGGGCTGAAGAGACCCAGTACTTC.

CDR3 protein: CASSLVLYDTSYEQYF. The CDR3 nucleotides are TGTGCCAGCAGCTTAGTATTGTATGACACCTCCTACGAGCAGTACTTC. The genes are TRBV11-2 and TRBJ2-7; D not certain. CDR3 length equals 16 residues. The germline gives CDR1 SGHAT, CDR2 FQNNGV. Deletions cut 1 base from V and 0 bases from J, with 13 bases between.

This clone appeared a few times. The chain uses TRBV5-1 and TRBJ2-7; TRBD1 matches at 8 bases. With V trimmed by 4 bases and J by 5 bases, 17 bases remained unmatched. The CDR3 spans 17 residues. Germline-derived CDR1 and CDR2 are SGHRS and YFSETQ. The CDR3 here is CASSQHQTGQGRNEQYF. CDR3 nucleotide sequence: TGCGCCAGCAGCCAGCATCAAACCGGACAGGGTAGGAACGAGCAGTACTTC.

V gene TRBV9 combines with J gene TRBJ2-2; 10 bases line up with TRBD1. J lost 4 bases, V lost 2 bases, and 14 bases had no gene match. Per germline, CDR1 SGDLS and CDR2 YYNGEE. CDR3 size: 19 residues. The CDR3 sequence: CASSVTTLTGGAGTGELFF. The CDR3 nucleotides are TGTGCCAGCAGCGTGACGACGCTGACAGGGGGCGCGGGCACCGGGGAGCTGTTTTTT.

In DNA, the CDR3 is TGTGCCATCAGTGAGCCAGGGTTCTATGGCTACACCTTC. Translation gives CAISEPGFYGYTF. This chain uses TRBV10-3 with TRBJ1-2; a weak D match, TRBD1 (5 bases). Germline V gene sequence: CDR1 ENHRY, CDR2 SYGVKD. The CDR3 extends over 13 amino acids. Trimming pared 2 bases from V and 4 bases from J, leaving 8 bases between.

This chain connects TRBV29-1 to TRBJ2-1; the match to TRBD1 covers 8 bases. The germline V gene has CDR1 SQVTM and CDR2 ANQGSEA. V was pared by 7 bases and J by 8 bases, with 4 bases of the junction left unmatched. CDR3 size: 11 residues. In DNA form, the CDR3 reads TGCAGCGACGCGACAGGGGATGAGCAGTTCTTC. This codes for CSDATGDEQFF.

The V gene is TRBV7-3, the J gene TRBJ1-3; D is uncertain. The CDR3 is made up of 15 amino acids. Germline V gene data show CDR1 as SGHTA and CDR2 as FQGTGA. V dropped 2 bases and J dropped 2 bases, with 10 bases sitting between them. The CDR3, as DNA: TGTGCCAGCAGCTTATCCACCGGGGCTGGAAACACCATATATTTT. This translates into CASSLSTGAGNTIYF.

The V call is TRBV7-9, the J call TRBJ2-3, with 10 bases that match TRBD2. V shed 3 bases, J shed 1 base, and the junction held 7 bases outside the gene matches. Germline CDR1 and CDR2: SEHNR and FQNEAQ (reference sequence). The CDR3 runs 17 residues. The CDR3 region has the DNA TGTGCCAGCAGCTTCCCCCCCCTAGCGGGGGGCACAGATACGCAGTATTTT. It specifies CASSFPPLAGGTDTQYF.

This chain joins TRBV14 and TRBJ2-1; TRBD2 matches 15 bases. This CDR3 has 24 residues. Germline V gives CDR1 SGHDN, CDR2 FVKESK. Trimming took 2 bases from V and 10 from J; bases not matched to a gene: 30. As DNA, the CDR3 is TGTGCCAGCAGCCAACCCCCGGGACTAGCGGGGGGAAATCTGCCGAATACCCTACAAATCGAGCAGTTCTTC. Its translation: CASSQPPGLAGGNLPNTLQIEQFF.

The chain links TRBV3-1 (or the pseudogene TRBV3-2) to TRBJ2-7; the match to TRBD2 covers 7 bases. The CDR3 consists of 13 residues. Trimming took 4 bases from V and 4 from J; bases not matched to a gene: 4. Germline CDR1 and CDR2: LGHDT and YNNKEL (reference sequence). The CDR3 DNA sequence: TGTGCCAGCAGCCCGACTAGCAGGTACGAGCAGTACTTC. It translates to CASSPTSRYEQYF.

V is TRBV15 and J is TRBJ1-1; weak D call: TRBD1 (6 bases). This CDR3 is 14 amino acids long. The ends were cut back, 0 bases at V and 7 bases at J, with 12 bases in the middle. CDR1 and CDR2 (germline): LNHNV, YYDKDF (reference sequence). The DNA of the CDR3 is TGTGCCACCAGCAGAGATCGAGCAGGGGATGAAGCTTTCTTT. It translates to CATSRDRAGDEAFF.